The 2 T cell receptor beta chains given below trace back to one sample, sequenced in a study of graft-versus-host responses after intestinal transplantation (dated by TCRdb to the early 2020s). To prepare the library, the immunoSEQ multiplex PCR assay was applied. TCRdb retrieved this table from immuneACCESS and kept in-frame rearrangements only. Not all clones are present; in checked studies, unresolved V genes account for under half, and no reason is known for the remainder. A total of roughly 100,000 clones appear in this sample, approximately 93% of them only once. Of the sample, approximately 1.2% falls within the top ten clones. These TCRs' antigens remain unknown. The sample's time point label is to be understood as: cells obtained before transplantation from donor or recipient. Sequencing was performed on unstimulated CD8+ T cells sorted from spleen or lymph node cells, taken before intestinal transplant. These receptors all come from a human donor who received an intestinal transplant.

The chain combines TRBV11-2 with TRBJ1-2; D is undetermined. CDR1 is SGHAT, CDR2 FQNNGV, per germline. CDR3 length: 12 amino acids. Deletions cut 1 base from V and 6 bases from J, with 6 bases between. The CDR3 DNA follows: TGTGCCAGCAGCTTAGGGGGAAATGGCTACACCTTC. Translated: CASSLGGNGYTF.

CDR3 residues: CASSLRGPQQGYEQYF. Here the CDR3 DNA reads TGTGCCAGCAGTCTCCGGGGGCCCCAACAGGGCTACGAGCAGTACTTC. The chain employs TRBV27 and TRBJ2-7; D possibly uses TRBD1 or TRBD2 (6 bases each). Germline values: CDR1 MNHEY, CDR2 SMNVEV (reference sequence). This CDR3 has 16 residues. Trimming stripped 5 bases from V and 3 bases from J, with 20 bases between.